Below, 16 T cell receptor beta chains from the same sample are listed, as sequenced in a study of OX40 agonist ivuxolimab in advanced cancers. Sequenced by immunoSEQ multiplex PCR; TCRdb stores in-frame clones only, minus some. The sample records around 57,000 clones, roughly 85% being singletons. The sequenced sample was CD4+ or CD8+ T cells sorted from blood, obtained in a trial of the OX40 agonist ivuxolimab. The receptors here all came from an adult with an advanced solid tumor such as melanoma, head and neck, liver or kidney cancer.

This clone showed up just once. The chain uses TRBV7-2 and TRBJ2-7; 7 bases fit TRBD1. CDR3 length: 13 residues. Germline V gene lookup returns CDR1 SGHTA and CDR2 FQGNSA. The V and J ends lost 1 base and 7 bases, in that order; junction bases with no gene match: 4. CDR3: CASSLEGAREQYF. The CDR3 nucleotides read TGTGCCAGCAGCTTAGAGGGGGCGAGGGAGCAGTACTTC.

This chain links TRBV7-2 with TRBJ1-2; no clear D. The CDR3 is 13 residues long. Looked up from germline, CDR1 is SGHTA and CDR2 is FQGNSA. V was trimmed by 4 bases and J by 4 bases, leaving 10 bases between them. In DNA form, the CDR3 reads TGTGCCAGCAGCTCCCGACGGACCTATGGCTACACCTTC. Its translation is CASSSRRTYGYTF.

The chain combines TRBV30 with TRBJ1-5, with unresolved D. The CDR3 totals 13 residues. The germline gives CDR1 GTSNPN, CDR2 SVGIG (reference sequence). V was trimmed by 2 bases and J by 9 bases, leaving 14 bases between them. CDR3: CAWSLDSRSPQHF. The CDR3 nucleotides read TGTGCCTGGAGTTTAGATTCCCGATCGCCCCAGCATTTT.

A single count supports this clone. V usage is TRBV7-2 and J usage is TRBJ2-2; D is undetermined. The germline CDR1 and CDR2 sequences are SGHTA and FQGNSA. The CDR3 length is 15 residues. Trimming stripped 5 bases from V and 1 base from J, with 11 bases between. CDR3: CASSRGALNTGELFF. CDR3 DNA sequence: TGTGCCAGCAGCCGCGGCGCCCTGAACACCGGGGAGCTGTTTTTT.

The rearrangement links TRBV11-2 to TRBJ2-1; no clear D gene. V gave up 1 base and J gave up 10 bases, with 14 bases separating them. The CDR3 has 14 residues. Germline V lookup: CDR1 SGHAT, CDR2 FQNNGV. CDR3 loop: CASSLGPLLAEQFF. The CDR3 DNA sequence: TGTGCCAGCAGCTTAGGTCCCCTACTTGCAGAGCAGTTCTTC.

The chain recombines TRBV5-8 with TRBJ2-4, with D perhaps matching TRBD1 or TRBD2 (5 bases each). Germline V gene lookup returns CDR1 SGHTS and CDR2 YDEGEE. The V and J ends lost 3 bases and 6 bases respectively, with 13 bases between them. The CDR3 runs to 14 residues. The CDR3 loop reads CASSYAGTGNIQYF. CDR3 nucleotide sequence: TGTGCCAGCAGCTACGCCGGGACGGGAAACATTCAGTACTTC. The full variable domain, its missing parts supplied by reference TRBV5-8 and TRBJ2-4, is EAGVTQSPTHLIKTRGQQATLRCSPISGHTSVYWYQQALGLGLQFLLWYDEGEERNRGNFPPRFSGRQFPNYSSELNVNALELEDSALYLCASSYAGTGNIQYFGAGTRLSVL.

The chain has TRBV2 and TRBJ1-1, with 8 bases lining up with TRBD1. The J segment lost 5 bases and the V segment lost 6 bases, leaving 8 bases of the junction unmatched. In germline, CDR1 is SNHLY, CDR2 FYNNEI. The CDR3 extends over 14 amino acids. The CDR3 loop reads CASSATGGWTEAFF. The CDR3 coding sequence is TGTGCCAGCAGCGCTACAGGGGGTTGGACTGAAGCTTTCTTT.

Points on this clone: An end of the junction does not agree with germline; a read error may underlie this. V and J are TRBV7-2 and TRBJ2-1; possible D gene TRBD2, 5 bases. Germline-derived CDR1 and CDR2 are SGHTA and FQGNSA. CDR3 length: 15 residues. CDR3 sequence (DNA): TGTGCCAGCAGCTTAGGGGCTAGCTCCCACAATGAGCAGTTCTTC. Protein product: CASSLGASSHNEQFF.

The chain couples TRBV7-2 to TRBJ2-5, with D perhaps matching TRBD2 (6 bases). V lost 6 bases and J 4 bases, leaving 18 bases between the germline ends. The germline V gene encodes CDR1 SGHTA and CDR2 FQGNSA. CDR3 length equals 15 residues. In DNA, the CDR3 is TGTGCCAGCAGGTCGGGGGATTTTGCGACAGAGACCCAGTACTTC. It codes for CASRSGDFATETQYF.

V and J are TRBV4-2 and TRBJ1-5; 7 bases are shared with TRBD1. The CDR3 is 14 amino acids. V lost 4 bases, J lost 3 bases, and 3 bases stayed unmatched. Germline values: CDR1 LGHNA, CDR2 YNFKEQ. CDR3 sequence (DNA): TGTGCCAGCAGCCCCGGGACAGTCAATCAGCCCCAGCATTTT. This encodes CASSPGTVNQPQHF.

V gene TRBV7-8 combines with J gene TRBJ2-7; TRBD1 matches at 8 bases. Unmatched junction bases numbered 10, after V lost 5 bases and J lost 4 bases. The CDR3 has 15 residues. From germline, CDR1 is SGHVS and CDR2 FQNEAQ. The CDR3 DNA sequence: TGTGCCAGCAGCCCCTGGACAGGGAAAGGGTACGAGCAGTACTTC. It translates to CASSPWTGKGYEQYF.

The chain employs TRBV28 and TRBJ1-1; 11 bases fit TRBD1. The CDR3 totals 15 residues. Germline CDR1 and CDR2: MDHEN and SYDVKM. V was clipped by 6 bases and J by 4 bases; unmatched bases: 7. Written as DNA, the CDR3 is TGTGCCAGCAGCCCGGACAGGGGGCGAGGCACTGAAGCTTTCTTT. Its translation: CASSPDRGRGTEAFF.

The chain employs TRBV5-6 and TRBJ1-1; maybe TRBD1 (6 bases). Germline CDR1 reads SGHDT; CDR2 reads YYEEEE. The CDR3 has 14 amino acids. Trimming shortened V by 4 bases and J by 3 bases, and 13 bases separated the two germline ends. CDR3 DNA: TGTGCCAGCAGCCATAGGGGGGAGTACACTGAAGCTTTCTTT. Translating gives CASSHRGEYTEAFF.

V gene TRBV11-2 combines with J gene TRBJ2-7; D ambiguous. The germline gives CDR1 SGHAT, CDR2 FQNNGV. V was clipped by 3 bases and J by 6 bases, with 6 bases between them. CDR3 size: 11 residues. CDR3 in amino acids: CASSFGGEQYF. CDR3 DNA sequence: TGTGCCAGCAGCTTCGGTGGCGAGCAGTACTTC.

V usage is TRBV7-7 and J usage is TRBJ2-1; D remains unclear. V was pared by 4 bases and J by 9 bases, with 16 bases between. Germline V gene data show CDR1 as SSHAT and CDR2 as FNYEAQ (reference sequence). The CDR3 extends over 14 amino acids. The CDR3 bases are TGTGCCAGCAGCTCTAGTAGTGGGTCGCGTGAGCAGTTCTTC. Protein: CASSSSSGSREQFF.

This chain joins TRBV28 and TRBJ2-7, with D possibly called TRBD1 or TRBD2 (5 bases each). The CDR3 has 16 residues. Between the trimmed V and J ends, which lost 7 bases and 3 bases, there was a span of 22 bases. In germline, CDR1 is MDHEN, CDR2 SYDVKM. The CDR3 spells CASTPSGAVAFYEQYF. DNA of the CDR3: TGTGCCAGCACCCCCAGTGGGGCGGTAGCGTTCTACGAGCAGTACTTC.